Presented here are 7 T cell receptor beta chains from one specimen sequenced in a study of T cells in Graves' hyperthyroidism and ophthalmopathy. RNA transcripts gave rise to amplified TCR beta CDR3 regions. During a first-round RT-PCR of the TCR CDR3, the HTBI primer set was used. From the multiplex PCR reads, TCRdb called clonotypes with MiXCR, one entry per CDR3 protein. In the table there are 550,000 to 850,000 distinct CDR3 sequences, roughly a sixth of which are singletons. The source material was blood. These receptors were collected from a woman between 50 and 59 years old with Graves' hyperthyroidism that later progressed to Graves' ophthalmopathy.

This clonotype was observed a few times. This chain joins TRBV20-1 and TRBJ2-3; weak D call: TRBD2 (7 bases). The CDR3 sequence is 14 residues long. V was shortened by 7 bases and J by 2 bases, with 16 bases between the two germline ends. CDR1 is DFQATT, CDR2 SNEGSKA, per germline (reference sequence). As DNA, the CDR3 is TGCAGTGGCGAAAGGGGGGGGGACACAGATACGCAGTATTTT. Its protein is CSGERGGDTDTQYF.

This clonotype was seen ten or more times. The chain links TRBV5-1 to TRBJ1-2; TRBD1 agrees at 7 bases. V lost 5 bases, J lost 7 bases, and 11 bases stayed unmatched. The CDR3 consists of 14 residues. Looked up from germline, CDR1 is SGHRS and CDR2 is YFSETQ. Here the CDR3 DNA reads TGCGCCAGCAGTCTCGACAGGGAAGTACGTGGCTACACCTTC. Encoded protein: CASSLDREVRGYTF.

This clonotype was detected many times. J is TRBJ2-5 and V is TRBV7-2; 8 bases are shared with TRBD1. From germline, CDR1 is SGHTA and CDR2 FQGNSA. This CDR3 contains 18 residues. V lost 1 base and J lost 4; bases outside the gene matches: 14. CDR3 in DNA: TGTGCCAGCAGCTTAGAGCCTCGTTTGGCAGGGGGCTTAGAGACCCAGTACTTC. This gives the protein CASSLEPRLAGGLETQYF.

This clonotype was detected only a few times. The chain links TRBV6-2 or TRBV6-3 to TRBJ2-3, with 7 bases identical to TRBD1. The CDR3 has 19 amino acids. CDR1 MNHEY and CDR2 SVGEGT come from the germline V gene. Trimming took 2 bases from V and 3 from J; bases not matched to a gene: 17. CDR3 protein: CASSYPSRGGRSNTDTQYF. The CDR3 coding sequence is TGTGCCAGCAGTTACCCGAGTAGAGGGGGCAGGTCTAATACAGATACGCAGTATTTT.

This chain connects TRBV9 to TRBJ2-2; 10 nucleotides agree with TRBD1. CDR3 length: 16 residues. Trimming at V came to 0 bases and at J to 7 bases, leaving 6 bases not matched to a gene. CDR1 is SGDLS, CDR2 YYNGEE, per germline. CDR3 nucleotide sequence: TGTGCCAGCAGCGTAGCCAGGGACAGGGGAAGCGGGGAGCTGTTTTTT. Its protein product is CASSVARDRGSGELFF.

The rearrangement uses TRBV27 and TRBJ1-2; D remains ambiguous. Germline CDR1 MNHEY, CDR2 SMNVEV (reference sequence). This CDR3 region has 13 residues. Trimming stripped 0 bases from V and 6 bases from J, with 8 bases between. CDR3: CASSLSLANGYTF. In nucleotides, the CDR3 is TGTGCCAGCAGTTTATCACTCGCGAATGGCTACACCTTC.

This clonotype was picked up many times. This chain uses TRBV9 with TRBJ1-1; the D is unclear. This CDR3 contains 13 residues. V lost 4 bases and J lost 8, with 15 bases in between. The germline CDR1 and CDR2 sequences are SGDLS and YYNGEE. In DNA form, the CDR3 reads TGTGCCAGCAGCACCCCGGGAGGTCTCGAAGCTTTCTTT. This gives the protein CASSTPGGLEAFF.